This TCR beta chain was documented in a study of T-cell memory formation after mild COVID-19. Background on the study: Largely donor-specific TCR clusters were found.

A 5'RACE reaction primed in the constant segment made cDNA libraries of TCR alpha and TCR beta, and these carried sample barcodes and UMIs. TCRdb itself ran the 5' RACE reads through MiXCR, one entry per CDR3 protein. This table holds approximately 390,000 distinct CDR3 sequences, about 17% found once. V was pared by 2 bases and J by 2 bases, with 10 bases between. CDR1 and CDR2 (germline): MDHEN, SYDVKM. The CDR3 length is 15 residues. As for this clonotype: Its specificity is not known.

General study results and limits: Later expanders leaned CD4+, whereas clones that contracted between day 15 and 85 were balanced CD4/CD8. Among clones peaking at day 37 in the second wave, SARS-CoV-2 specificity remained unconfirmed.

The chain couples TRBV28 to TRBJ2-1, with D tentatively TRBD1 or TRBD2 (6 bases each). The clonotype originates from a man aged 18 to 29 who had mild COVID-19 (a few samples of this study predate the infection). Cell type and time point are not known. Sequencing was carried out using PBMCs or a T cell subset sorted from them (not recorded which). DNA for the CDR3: TGTGCCAGCAGTTTAAGGGGGGACCCCTACAATGAGCAGTTCTTC. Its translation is CASSLRGDPYNEQFF.